A single sample gave rise to the 6 T cell receptor beta chains below, sequenced in a study of CD4+ T cells in melanoma. Libraries were prepared by immunoSEQ multiplex PCR; TCRdb keeps only in-frame clonotypes and omits some of them. The table has around 100,000 clones, about 90% seen once. Input material: peripheral blood. The source of these receptors is a human donor with melanoma.

The table lists this clone with a count of one. The chain links TRBV28 to TRBJ1-2; D call uncertain. The germline V gene has CDR1 MDHEN and CDR2 SYDVKM. This CDR3 has 14 residues. The germline V and J ends were trimmed by 8 bases and 4 bases, with 17 bases remaining between them. CDR3 region: CASLAAGSPYGYTF. In nucleotides, the CDR3 is TGTGCCAGCCTGGCCGCAGGCTCTCCCTATGGCTACACCTTC.

The chain carries TRBV5-1 and TRBJ2-3, with D perhaps matching TRBD2 (6 bases). The V end lost 4 bases, the J end lost 1 base, and 13 bases lay between the germline ends. The germline gives CDR1 SGHRS, CDR2 YFSETQ. The CDR3 is 15 amino acids. The DNA of the CDR3 is TGCGCCAGCAGCACGGGGACTCCGGGCACAGATACGCAGTATTTT. This codes for CASSTGTPGTDTQYF.

This clone appeared a few times. The rearrangement links TRBV2 to TRBJ2-2, with a tentative D call TRBD1 (6 bases). V lost 2 bases, J lost 6 bases, and 16 bases lay in between. This CDR3 region has 16 residues. Per the germline V gene, CDR1 is SNHLY and CDR2 is FYNNEI. CDR3 coding DNA: TGTGCCAGCAGTGAATATTTGGGCAGGGGTTCCGGGGAGCTGTTTTTT. Its translation is CASSEYLGRGSGELFF.

J is TRBJ2-7 and V is TRBV4-3; no definite D call. The CDR3 spans 16 residues. The V and J ends lost 1 base and 2 bases respectively, with 15 bases between them. Per the germline V gene, CDR1 is LGHNA and CDR2 is YSLEER. CDR3 sequence: CASSQGRAFPPYEQYF. DNA for the CDR3: TGCGCCAGCAGCCAAGGACGGGCCTTCCCTCCCTACGAGCAGTACTTC.

The rearrangement links TRBV7-9 to TRBJ1-4, with 10 bases that match TRBD1. The V gene end was trimmed by 1 base and the J gene end by 7 bases; junction bases not matched to a gene: 9. The CDR3 spans 17 residues. Per germline, CDR1 SEHNR and CDR2 FQNEAQ (reference sequence). CDR3 nucleotides: TGTGCCAGCAGCTTAGATCGGCGACAGGGGGCGCGTGAAAAACTGTTTTTT. Translated: CASSLDRRQGAREKLFF. Based on the CDR3 plus reference TRBV7-9 and TRBJ1-4, the full variable domain is DTGVSQNPRHKITKRGQNVTFRCDPISEHNRLYWYRQTLGQGPEFLTYFQNEAQLEKSRLLSDRFSAERPKGSFSTLEIQRTEQGDSAMYLCASSLDRRQGAREKLFFGSGTQLSVL.

The chain employs TRBV7-2 and TRBJ2-2; tentative D call: TRBD2 (6 bases). The germline V gene encodes CDR1 SGHTA and CDR2 FQGNSA. The CDR3 loop spans 14 amino acids. The V end was cut by 9 bases, the J end by 4 bases, with 15 bases between. The CDR3 here is CASQRGEATGELFF. Written as DNA, the CDR3 is TGTGCCAGTCAGAGAGGGGAGGCCACCGGGGAGCTGTTTTTT.